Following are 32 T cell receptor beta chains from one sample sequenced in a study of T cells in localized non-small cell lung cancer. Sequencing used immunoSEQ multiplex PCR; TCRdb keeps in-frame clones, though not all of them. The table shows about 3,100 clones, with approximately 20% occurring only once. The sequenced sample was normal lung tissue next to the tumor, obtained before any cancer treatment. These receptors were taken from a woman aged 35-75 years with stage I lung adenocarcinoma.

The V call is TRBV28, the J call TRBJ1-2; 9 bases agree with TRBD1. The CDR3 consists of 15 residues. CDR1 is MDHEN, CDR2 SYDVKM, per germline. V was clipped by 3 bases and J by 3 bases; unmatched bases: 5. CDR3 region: CASSFPGQGDYGYTF. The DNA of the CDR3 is TGTGCCAGCAGTTTCCCGGGACAGGGAGACTATGGCTACACCTTC.

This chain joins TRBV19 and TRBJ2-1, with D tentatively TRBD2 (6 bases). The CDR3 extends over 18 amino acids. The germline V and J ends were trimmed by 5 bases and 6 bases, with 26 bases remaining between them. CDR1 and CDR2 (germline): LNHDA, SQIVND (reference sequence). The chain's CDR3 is CASSSRANLRPGSNEQFF. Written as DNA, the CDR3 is TGTGCCAGTAGTTCACGGGCTAACCTACGCCCCGGGAGCAATGAGCAGTTCTTC. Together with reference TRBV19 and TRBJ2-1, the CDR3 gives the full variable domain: DGGITQSPKYLFRKEGQNVTLSCEQNLNHDAMYWYRQDPGQGLRLIYYSQIVNDFQKGDIAEGYSVSREKKESFPLTVTSAQKNPTAFYLCASSSRANLRPGSNEQFFGPGTRLTVL.

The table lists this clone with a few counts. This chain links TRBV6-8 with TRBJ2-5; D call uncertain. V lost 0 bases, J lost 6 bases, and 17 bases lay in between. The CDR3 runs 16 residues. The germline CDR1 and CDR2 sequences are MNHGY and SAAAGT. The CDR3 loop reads CASSYSVRAERQTQYF. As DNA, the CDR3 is TGTGCCAGCAGTTACTCAGTAAGGGCTGAGAGGCAGACCCAGTACTTC.

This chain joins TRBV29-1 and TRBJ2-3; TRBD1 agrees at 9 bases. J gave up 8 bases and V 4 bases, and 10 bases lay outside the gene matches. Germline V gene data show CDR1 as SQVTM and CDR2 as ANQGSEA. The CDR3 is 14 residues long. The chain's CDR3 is CSVVFMETGGTQYF. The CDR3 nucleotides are TGCAGCGTTGTGTTTATGGAGACAGGGGGTACGCAGTATTTT.

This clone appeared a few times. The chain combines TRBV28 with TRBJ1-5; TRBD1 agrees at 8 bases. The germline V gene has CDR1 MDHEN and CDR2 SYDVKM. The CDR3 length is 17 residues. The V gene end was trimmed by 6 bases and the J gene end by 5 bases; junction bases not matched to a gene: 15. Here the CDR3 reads CASRTPRQGSRYQPQHF. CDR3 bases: TGTGCCAGCAGGACTCCGAGACAGGGGAGTCGGTATCAGCCCCAGCATTTT.

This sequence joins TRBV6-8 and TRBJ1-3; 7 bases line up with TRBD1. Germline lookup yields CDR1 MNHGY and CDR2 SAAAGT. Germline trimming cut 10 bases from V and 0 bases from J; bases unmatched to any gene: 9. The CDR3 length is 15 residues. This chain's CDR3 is CAITRQGNSGNTIYF. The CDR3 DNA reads TGTGCCATCACCCGACAGGGCAACTCTGGAAACACCATATATTTT.

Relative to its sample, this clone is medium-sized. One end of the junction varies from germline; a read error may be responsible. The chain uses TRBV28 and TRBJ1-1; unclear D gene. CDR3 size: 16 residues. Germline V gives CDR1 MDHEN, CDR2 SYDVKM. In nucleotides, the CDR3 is TGTACCAGCACCACCCCGGGAGGAGTTATGAACACTGAAGCTTTCTTT. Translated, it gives CTSTTPGGVMNTEAFF.

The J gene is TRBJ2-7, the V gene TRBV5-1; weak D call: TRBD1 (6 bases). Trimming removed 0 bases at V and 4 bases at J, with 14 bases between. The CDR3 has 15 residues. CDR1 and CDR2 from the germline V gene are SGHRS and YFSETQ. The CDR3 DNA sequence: TGCGCCAGCAGCTTGGAAACGACAGGATATTACGAGCAGTACTTC. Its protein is CASSLETTGYYEQYF.

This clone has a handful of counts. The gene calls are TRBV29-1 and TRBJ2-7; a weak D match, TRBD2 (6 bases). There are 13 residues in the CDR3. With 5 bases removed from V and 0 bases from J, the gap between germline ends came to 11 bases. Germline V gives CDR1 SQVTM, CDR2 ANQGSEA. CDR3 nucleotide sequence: TGCAGCGTTTGGGTAGCGGACTCCTACGAGCAGTACTTC. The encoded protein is CSVWVADSYEQYF.

In DNA, the CDR3 is TGTGCCAGCAGTTCCCAAAGGGGCTATGGCTACACCTTC. As protein: CASSSQRGYGYTF. The chain has TRBV28 and TRBJ1-2, with a possible D match to TRBD1 (5 bases). Germline V gives CDR1 MDHEN, CDR2 SYDVKM. The CDR3 runs to 13 residues. Trimming cost V 4 bases and J 4 bases, with 10 bases left between them.

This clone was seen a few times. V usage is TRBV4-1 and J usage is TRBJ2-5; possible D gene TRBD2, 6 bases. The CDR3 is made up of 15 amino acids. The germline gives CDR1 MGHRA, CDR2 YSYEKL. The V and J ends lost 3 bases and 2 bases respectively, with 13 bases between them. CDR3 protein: CASSQGPAGQETQYF. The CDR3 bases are TGCGCCAGCAGCCAGGGCCCCGCGGGGCAAGAGACCCAGTACTTC.

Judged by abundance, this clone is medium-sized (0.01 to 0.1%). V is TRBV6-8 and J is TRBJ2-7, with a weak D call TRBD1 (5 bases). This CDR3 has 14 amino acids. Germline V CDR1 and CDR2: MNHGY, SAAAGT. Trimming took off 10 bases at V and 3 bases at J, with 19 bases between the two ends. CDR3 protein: CATVDPGSGYEQYF. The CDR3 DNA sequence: TGTGCCACCGTCGACCCAGGGTCTGGCTACGAGCAGTACTTC.

The CDR3 loop reads CASSHRLAGEHWELFF. CDR3 sequence (DNA): TGTGCCAGCAGCCACAGACTAGCGGGAGAGCATTGGGAGCTGTTTTTT. The J gene is TRBJ2-2, the V gene TRBV7-6, with 12 positions matching TRBD2. V dropped 5 bases and J dropped 9; count of bases not matched to a gene: 10. This CDR3 has 16 residues. The germline CDR1 and CDR2 sequences are SGHVS and FNYEAQ.

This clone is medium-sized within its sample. CDR3 in amino acids: CATSRGAGLIEQYF. The CDR3 DNA reads TGTGCCACCAGCAGAGGGGCAGGTTTGATCGAGCAGTACTTC. The genes are TRBV15 and TRBJ2-7; D gene unclear. V lost 1 base, J lost 6 bases, and 13 bases lay in between. The CDR3 is 14 amino acids. Germline assignment: CDR1 LNHNV and CDR2 YYDKDF (reference sequence).

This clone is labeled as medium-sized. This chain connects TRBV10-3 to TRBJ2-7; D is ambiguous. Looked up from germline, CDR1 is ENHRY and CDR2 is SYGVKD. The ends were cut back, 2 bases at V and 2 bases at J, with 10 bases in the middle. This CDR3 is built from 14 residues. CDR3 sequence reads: CAISEKRNPYEQYF. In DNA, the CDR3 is TGTGCCATCAGTGAGAAAAGGAATCCCTACGAGCAGTACTTC.

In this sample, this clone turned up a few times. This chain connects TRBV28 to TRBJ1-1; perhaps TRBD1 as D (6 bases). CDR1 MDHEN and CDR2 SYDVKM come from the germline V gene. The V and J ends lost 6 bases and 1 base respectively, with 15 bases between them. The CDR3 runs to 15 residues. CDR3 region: CASSNREAGNTEAFF. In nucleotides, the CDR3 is TGTGCCAGCAGCAACAGGGAGGCCGGGAACACTGAAGCTTTCTTT.

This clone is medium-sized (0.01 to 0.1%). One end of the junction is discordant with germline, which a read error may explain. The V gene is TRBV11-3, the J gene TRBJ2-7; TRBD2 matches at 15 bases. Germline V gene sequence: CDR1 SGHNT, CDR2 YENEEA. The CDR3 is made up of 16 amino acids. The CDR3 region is CASSPGLAGGIYEQYF. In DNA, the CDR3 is TGTGCTAGCAGCCCGGGACTAGCGGGAGGTATTTACGAGCAGTACTTC.

The CDR3 loop reads CASSPRQGTYEQYF. DNA for the CDR3: TGTGCCAGCTCACCGAGGCAGGGAACCTACGAGCAGTACTTC. The rearrangement links TRBV18 to TRBJ2-7; D is perhaps TRBD1 (5 bases). Germline CDR1 and CDR2: KGHSH and LQKENI. The CDR3 runs to 14 residues. V lost 3 bases to trimming and J lost 2 bases, with 11 bases between them.

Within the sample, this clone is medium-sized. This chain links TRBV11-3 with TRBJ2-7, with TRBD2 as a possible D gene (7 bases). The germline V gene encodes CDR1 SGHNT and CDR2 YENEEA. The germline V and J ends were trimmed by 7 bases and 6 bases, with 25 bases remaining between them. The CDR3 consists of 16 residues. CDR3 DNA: TGTGCCAGCACCTTTGGGGGGGGCGGCGCGCCAGGCGAGCAGTACTTC. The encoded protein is CASTFGGGGAPGEQYF.

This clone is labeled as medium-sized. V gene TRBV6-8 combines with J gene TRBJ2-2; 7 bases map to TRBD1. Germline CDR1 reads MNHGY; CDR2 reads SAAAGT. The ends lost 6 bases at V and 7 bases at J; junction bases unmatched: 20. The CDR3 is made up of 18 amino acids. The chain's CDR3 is CASRTPVWGTTGVGELFF. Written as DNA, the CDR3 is TGTGCCAGCAGAACCCCCGTTTGGGGAACCACAGGGGTCGGGGAGCTGTTTTTT.

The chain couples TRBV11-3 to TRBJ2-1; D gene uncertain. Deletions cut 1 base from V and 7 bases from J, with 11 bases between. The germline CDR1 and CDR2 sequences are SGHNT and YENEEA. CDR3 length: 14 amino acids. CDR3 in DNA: TGTGCCAGCAGCTTAGGACTCCCCGGAAATGAGCAGTTCTTC. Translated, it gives CASSLGLPGNEQFF. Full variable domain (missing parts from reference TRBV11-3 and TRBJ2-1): EAGVVQSPRYKIIEKKQPVAFWCNPISGHNTLYWYLQNLGQGPELLIRYENEEAVDDSQLPKDRFSAERLKGVDSTLKIQPAELGDSAVYLCASSLGLPGNEQFFGPGTRLTVL.

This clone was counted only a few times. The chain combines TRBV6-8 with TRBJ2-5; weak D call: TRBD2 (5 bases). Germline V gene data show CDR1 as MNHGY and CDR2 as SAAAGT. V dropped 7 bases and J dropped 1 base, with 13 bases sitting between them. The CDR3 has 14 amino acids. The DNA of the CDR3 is TGTGCCAGCATCAGGACTCAGCTCCAAGAGACCCAGTACTTC. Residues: CASIRTQLQETQYF.

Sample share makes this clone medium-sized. CDR3 DNA: TGTGCCAGCAGCTTAGTAGCGGCATCCTCCTACGAGCAGTACTTC. As protein: CASSLVAASSYEQYF. This chain links TRBV11-3 with TRBJ2-7; perhaps TRBD2 as D (6 bases). Germline CDR1 and CDR2: SGHNT and YENEEA. V was pared by 1 base and J by 0 bases, with 10 bases between. The CDR3 has 15 amino acids.

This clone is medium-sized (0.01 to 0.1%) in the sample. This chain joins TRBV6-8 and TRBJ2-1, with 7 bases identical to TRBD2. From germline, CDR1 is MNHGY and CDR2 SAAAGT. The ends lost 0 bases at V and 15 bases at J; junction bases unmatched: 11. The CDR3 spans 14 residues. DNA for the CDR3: TGTGCCAGCAGTTACTCTGTGACGTGGCGGGAGTGGTTCTTC. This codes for CASSYSVTWREWFF.

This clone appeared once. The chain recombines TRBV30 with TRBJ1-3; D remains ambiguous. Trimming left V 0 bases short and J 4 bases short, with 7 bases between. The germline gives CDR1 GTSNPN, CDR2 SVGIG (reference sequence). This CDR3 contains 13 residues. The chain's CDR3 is CAWSVHRGNTIYF. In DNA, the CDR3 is TGTGCCTGGAGTGTACACAGAGGAAACACCATATATTTT.

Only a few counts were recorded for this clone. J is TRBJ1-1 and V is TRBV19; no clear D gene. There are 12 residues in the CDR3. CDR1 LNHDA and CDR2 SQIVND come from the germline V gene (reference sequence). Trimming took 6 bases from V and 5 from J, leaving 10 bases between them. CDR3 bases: TGTGCCAGTAGAAGTAGAGGGACTGAAGCTTTCTTT. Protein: CASRSRGTEAFF.

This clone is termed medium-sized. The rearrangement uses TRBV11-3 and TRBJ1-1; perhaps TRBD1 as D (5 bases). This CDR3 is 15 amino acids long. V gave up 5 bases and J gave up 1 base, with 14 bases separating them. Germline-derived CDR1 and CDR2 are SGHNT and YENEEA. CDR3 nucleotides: TGTGCCAGCAGCACGAGGGGAATAGGGAACACTGAAGCTTTCTTT. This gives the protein CASSTRGIGNTEAFF.

CDR3 region: CASSDADRVVSYEQYF. The CDR3 DNA sequence: TGCGCCAGCAGCGACGCCGACAGGGTGGTCTCCTACGAGCAGTACTTC. The V call is TRBV5-1, the J call TRBJ2-7, with 7 bases that match TRBD1. There are 16 residues in the CDR3. Germline V gene sequence: CDR1 SGHRS, CDR2 YFSETQ. With V trimmed by 4 bases and J by 0 bases, 10 bases remained unmatched.

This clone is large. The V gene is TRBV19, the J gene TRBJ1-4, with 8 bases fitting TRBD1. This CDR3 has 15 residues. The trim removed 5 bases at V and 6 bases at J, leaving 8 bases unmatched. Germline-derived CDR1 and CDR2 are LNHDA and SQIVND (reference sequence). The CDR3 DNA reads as TGTGCCAGTAGTGCTCAACAGGGGGATTATGAAAAACTGTTTTTT. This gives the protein CASSAQQGDYEKLFF.

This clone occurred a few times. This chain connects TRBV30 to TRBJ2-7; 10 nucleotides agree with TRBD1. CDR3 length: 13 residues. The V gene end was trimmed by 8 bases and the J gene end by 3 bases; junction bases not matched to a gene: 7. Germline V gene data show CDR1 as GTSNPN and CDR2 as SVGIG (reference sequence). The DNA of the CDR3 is TGTGCCAGACGGGACAGGGGCTTCTACGAGCAGTACTTC. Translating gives CARRDRGFYEQYF.

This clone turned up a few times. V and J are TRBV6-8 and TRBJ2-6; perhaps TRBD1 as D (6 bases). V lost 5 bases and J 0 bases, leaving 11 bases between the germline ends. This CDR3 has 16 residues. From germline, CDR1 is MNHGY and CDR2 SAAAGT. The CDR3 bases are TGTGCCAGCAGTCTGGGGGCCTTCTCTGGGGCCAACGTCCTGACTTTC. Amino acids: CASSLGAFSGANVLTF.

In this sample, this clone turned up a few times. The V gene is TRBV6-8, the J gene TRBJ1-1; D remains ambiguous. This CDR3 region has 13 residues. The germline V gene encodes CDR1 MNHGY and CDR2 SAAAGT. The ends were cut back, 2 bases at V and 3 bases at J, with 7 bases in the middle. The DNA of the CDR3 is TGTGCCAGCAGTTACGGACGGGACACTGAAGCTTTCTTT. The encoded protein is CASSYGRDTEAFF.